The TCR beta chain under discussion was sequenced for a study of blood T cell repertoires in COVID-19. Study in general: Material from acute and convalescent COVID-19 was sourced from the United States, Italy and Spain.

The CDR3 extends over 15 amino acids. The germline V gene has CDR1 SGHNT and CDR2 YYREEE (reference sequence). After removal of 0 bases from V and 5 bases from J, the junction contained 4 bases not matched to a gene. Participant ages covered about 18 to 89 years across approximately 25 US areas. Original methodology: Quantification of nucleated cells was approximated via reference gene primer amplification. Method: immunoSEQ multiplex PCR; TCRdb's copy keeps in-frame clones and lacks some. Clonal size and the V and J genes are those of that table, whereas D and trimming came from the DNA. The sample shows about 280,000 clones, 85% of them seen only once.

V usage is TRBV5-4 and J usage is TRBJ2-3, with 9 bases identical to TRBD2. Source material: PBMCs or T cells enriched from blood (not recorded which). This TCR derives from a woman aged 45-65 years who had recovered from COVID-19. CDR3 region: CASSLEAGGLDTQYF. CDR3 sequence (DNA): TGTGCCAGCAGCTTGGAGGCGGGAGGGTTAGATACGCAGTATTTT.